This TCR beta chain derives from a study of blood T cell repertoires in COVID-19. Study context: Some COVID-19 samples were acute and others convalescent; all came from the United States, Italy and Spain.

In the authors' workflow: Amplification of reference gene primers was used by the study to estimate nucleated cell counts. The table came from immunoSEQ multiplex PCR; TCRdb's copy has only in-frame clones and leaves some out. V, J and clone size are those of that table, while D and trimming were read from the DNA. This sample has approximately 500,000 clones, with 85% to 90% found just once. The CDR3 spans 13 residues. Trimming removed 8 bases at V and 4 bases at J, with 16 bases between. Germline CDR1 reads SQVTM; CDR2 reads ANQGSEA. The sequenced material came from peripheral blood. This sequence was found in a woman between 45 and 65 years old with COVID-19, enrolled during active disease. The genes are TRBV29-1 and TRBJ2-3, with D possibly being TRBD2 (5 bases). CDR3 region: CSTSTGSADTQYF. The CDR3 region has the DNA TGCAGCACCTCAACGGGGTCCGCAGATACGCAGTATTTT.